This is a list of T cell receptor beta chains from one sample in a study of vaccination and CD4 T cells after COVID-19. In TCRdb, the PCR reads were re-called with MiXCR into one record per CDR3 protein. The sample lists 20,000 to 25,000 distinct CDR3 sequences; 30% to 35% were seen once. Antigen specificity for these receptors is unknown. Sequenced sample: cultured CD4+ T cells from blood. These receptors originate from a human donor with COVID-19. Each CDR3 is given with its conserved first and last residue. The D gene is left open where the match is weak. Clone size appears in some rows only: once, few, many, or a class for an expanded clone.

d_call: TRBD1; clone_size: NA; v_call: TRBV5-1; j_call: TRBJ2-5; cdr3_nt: TGCGCCAGCAGCTTGCAGGGACAGGGGTTTGAGACCCAGTACTTC; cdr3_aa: CASSLQGQGFETQYF
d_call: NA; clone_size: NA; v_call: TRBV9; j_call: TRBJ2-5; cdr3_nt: TGTGCCAGCAGCGTAGCTTGGGGGGAGAGGCCCCAGTACTTC; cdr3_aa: CASSVAWGERPQYF
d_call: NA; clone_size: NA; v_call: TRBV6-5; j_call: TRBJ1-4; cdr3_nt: TGTGCCAGCAGTTACGATATATTCGGGGAAAAACTGTTTTTT; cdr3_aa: CASSYDIFGEKLFF
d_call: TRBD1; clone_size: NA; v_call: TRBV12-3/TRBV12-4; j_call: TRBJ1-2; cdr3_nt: TGTGCCAGCAGTTTAGGGGACAGTGGCTACACCTTC; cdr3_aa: CASSLGDSGYTF
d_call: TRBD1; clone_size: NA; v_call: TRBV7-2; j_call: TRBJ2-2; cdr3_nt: TGTGCCAGCAGCTTAGCCACAGGGGCCGGGGAGCTGTTTTTT; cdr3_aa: CASSLATGAGELFF
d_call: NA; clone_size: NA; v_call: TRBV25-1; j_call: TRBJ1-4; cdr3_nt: TGTGCCAGCAGTGTTTCCGGTGGGGGGTTCAATGAAAAACTGTTTTTT; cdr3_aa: CASSVSGGGFNEKLFF
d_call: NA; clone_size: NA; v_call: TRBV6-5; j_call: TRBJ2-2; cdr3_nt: TGTGCCAGCAGTTACTCGAGAGGGCGGGGTCTGACGGACACCGGGGAGCTGTTTTTT; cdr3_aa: CASSYSRGRGLTDTGELFF
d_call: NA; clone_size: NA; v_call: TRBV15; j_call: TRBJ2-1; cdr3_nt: TGTGCCACCAGCATCCTACGGGGGGCCCCCAATGAGCAGTTCTTC; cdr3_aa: CATSILRGAPNEQFF
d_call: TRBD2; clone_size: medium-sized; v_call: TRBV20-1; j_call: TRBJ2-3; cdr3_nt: TGCAGTGCCTTAGGCGGGGGGGTTACTGATACGCAGTATTTT; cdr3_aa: CSALGGGVTDTQYF
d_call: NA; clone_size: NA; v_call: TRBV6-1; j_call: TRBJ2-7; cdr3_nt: TGTGCCAGCGGCAGGGTTCAAAACGAGCAGTACTTC; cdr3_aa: CASGRVQNEQYF
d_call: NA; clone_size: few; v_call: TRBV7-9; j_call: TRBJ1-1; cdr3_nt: TGTGCCAGCAGCTTACAGGGTAGGAACACTGAAGCTTTCTTT; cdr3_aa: CASSLQGRNTEAFF
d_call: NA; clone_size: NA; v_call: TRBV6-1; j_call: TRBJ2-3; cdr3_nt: TGTGCCAGCAGTCCCCTGCGGGCGGCGAGCACAGATACGCAGTATTTT; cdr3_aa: CASSPLRAASTDTQYF
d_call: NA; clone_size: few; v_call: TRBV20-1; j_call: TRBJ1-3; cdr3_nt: TGCAGTGCTATACGATCGGGACACGGAAACACCATATATTTT; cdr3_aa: CSAIRSGHGNTIYF
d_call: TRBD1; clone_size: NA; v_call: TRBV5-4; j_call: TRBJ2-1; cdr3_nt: TGTGCCAGCAGCGGTTCCGGGACAGGGGACCTTAATGAGCAGTTCTTC; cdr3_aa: CASSGSGTGDLNEQFF
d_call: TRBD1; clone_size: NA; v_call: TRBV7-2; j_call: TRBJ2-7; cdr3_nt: TGTGCCAGCAGCTCCCGGACAGGGGGCGCCGAGCAGTACTTC; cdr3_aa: CASSSRTGGAEQYF
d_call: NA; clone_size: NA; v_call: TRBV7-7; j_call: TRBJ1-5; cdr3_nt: TGTGCTAGCAGCCCCGGTGAGAATCAGCCCCAGCATTTT; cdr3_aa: CASSPGENQPQHF
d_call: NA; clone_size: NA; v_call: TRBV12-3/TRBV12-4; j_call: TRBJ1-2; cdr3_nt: TGTGCCAGCAGTTTCAGGGCTAACTATGGCTACACCTTC; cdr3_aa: CASSFRANYGYTF
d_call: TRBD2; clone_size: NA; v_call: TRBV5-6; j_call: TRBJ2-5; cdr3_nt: TGTGCCAGCAGCTTGTACGCTAGCGGCGCAGAGACCCAGTACTTC; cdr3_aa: CASSLYASGAETQYF
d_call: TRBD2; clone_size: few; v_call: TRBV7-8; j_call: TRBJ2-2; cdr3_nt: TGTGCCAGCAGCCCACCTTTGCGGGGGGCGAACACCGGGGAGCTGTTTTTT; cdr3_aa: CASSPPLRGANTGELFF
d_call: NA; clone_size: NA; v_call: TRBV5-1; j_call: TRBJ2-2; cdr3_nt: TGCGCCAGCAGCTTGGGACAGTTATCCGGGGAGCTGTTTTTT; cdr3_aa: CASSLGQLSGELFF
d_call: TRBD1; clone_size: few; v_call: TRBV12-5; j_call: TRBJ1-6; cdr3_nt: TGTGCTAGTGGACCTACAGGGGATTCACCCCTCCACTTT; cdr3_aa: CASGPTGDSPLHF
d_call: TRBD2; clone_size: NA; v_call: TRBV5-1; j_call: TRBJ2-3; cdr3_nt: TGCGCCAGCAGCCAGGGTAGGCTAGCGGGGTTGACAGATACGCAGTATTTT; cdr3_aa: CASSQGRLAGLTDTQYF
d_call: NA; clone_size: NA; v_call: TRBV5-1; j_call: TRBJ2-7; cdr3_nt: TGCGCCAGCAGCTCCCAAAACCGACAGCCGGCCCACGAGCAGTACTTC; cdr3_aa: CASSSQNRQPAHEQYF
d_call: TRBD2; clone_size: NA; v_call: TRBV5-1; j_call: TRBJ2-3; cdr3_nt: TGCGCCAGCAGCCACGGGGGGAAAAGGACAGATACGCAGTATTTT; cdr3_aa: CASSHGGKRTDTQYF
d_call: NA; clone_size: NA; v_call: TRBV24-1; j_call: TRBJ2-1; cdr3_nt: TGTGCCACCAGTGGCACAGGGGGGGGAACGAACTCCTACAATGAGCAGTTCTTC; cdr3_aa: CATSGTGGGTNSYNEQFF
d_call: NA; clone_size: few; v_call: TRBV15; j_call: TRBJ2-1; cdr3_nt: TGTGCCACCAGCAGAGATACCGTCTCCTACAATGAGCAGTTCTTC; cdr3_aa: CATSRDTVSYNEQFF
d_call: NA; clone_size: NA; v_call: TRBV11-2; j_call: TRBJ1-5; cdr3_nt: TGTGCCAGCAGCTTAGATCGGGAGGGTAGTCAGCCCCAGCATTTT; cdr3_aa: CASSLDREGSQPQHF
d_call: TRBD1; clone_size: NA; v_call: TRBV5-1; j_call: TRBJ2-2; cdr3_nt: TGCGCCAGCAGCGTAGGACAGGGGGGCACCGGGGAGCTGTTTTTT; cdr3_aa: CASSVGQGGTGELFF
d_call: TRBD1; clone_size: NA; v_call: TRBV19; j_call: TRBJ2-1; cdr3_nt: TGTGCCAGTAGTAAGGGACAGGGGATTTACAATGAGCAGTTCTTC; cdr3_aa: CASSKGQGIYNEQFF
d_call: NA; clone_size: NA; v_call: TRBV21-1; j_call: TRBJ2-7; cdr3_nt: TGTGCCAGCAAGCGGCTACCGAACGGCTACGAGCAGTACTTC; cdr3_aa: CASKRLPNGYEQYF
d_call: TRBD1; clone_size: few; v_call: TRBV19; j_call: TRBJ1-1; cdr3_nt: TGTGCCAGCCATGGGGCCAGGACAGGGGCAAACACTGAAGCTTTCTTT; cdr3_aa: CASHGARTGANTEAFF
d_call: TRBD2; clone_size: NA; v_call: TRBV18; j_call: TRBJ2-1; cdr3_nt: TGTGCCAGCTCACCGTCCGGGGGGGCCACGGATGAGCAGTTCTTC; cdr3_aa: CASSPSGGATDEQFF
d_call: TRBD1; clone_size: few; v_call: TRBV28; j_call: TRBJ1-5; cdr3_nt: TGTGCCAGCAGTCGGACAGGGGGAGGCAATCAGCCCCAGCATTTT; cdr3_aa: CASSRTGGGNQPQHF
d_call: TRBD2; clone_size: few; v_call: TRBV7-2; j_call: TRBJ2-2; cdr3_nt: TGTGCCAGCAGCTCAGCGGGGACGAACACCGGGGAGCTGTTTTTT; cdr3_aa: CASSSAGTNTGELFF
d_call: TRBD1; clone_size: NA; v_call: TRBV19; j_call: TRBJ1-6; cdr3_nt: TGTGCCAGCCAGACAGGGTTTCGTAATTCACCCCTCCACTTT; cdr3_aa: CASQTGFRNSPLHF
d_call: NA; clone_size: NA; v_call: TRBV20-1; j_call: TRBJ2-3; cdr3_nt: TGCAGTGCCGTAGCGTCCCCGGGGACAGATACGCAGTATTTT; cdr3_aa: CSAVASPGTDTQYF